A selection of T cell receptor beta chains follows, all from one sample in a study of cytomegalovirus exposure and HLA in healthy donors. Using immunoSEQ multiplex PCR, the repertoire was profiled, and TCRdb retains in-frame clones only, with some absent. Here the sample spans about 180,000 clones, 85% being singletons. The source material was PBMCs. The receptor source for this set is a man aged 18 to 29 in good health and CMV-seropositive. Both conserved end residues are part of each CDR3. A row's size may be missing; if present it is once, few, many or a size class.

J: TRBJ2-1; size: -; V: TRBV7-3; CDR3: CASSLGSSSREQFF
J: TRBJ2-7; size: few; V: TRBV28; CDR3: CASSSAGTEYEQYF
J: TRBJ1-2; size: -; V: TRBV28; CDR3: CASSSDSTSYGYTF
J: TRBJ2-7; size: once; V: TRBV30; CDR3: CAWRRSYEQYF
J: TRBJ2-2; size: -; V: TRBV27; CDR3: CASSSRDRYTGELFF
J: TRBJ1-3; size: -; V: TRBV15; CDR3: CATSSLGEGNTIYF
J: TRBJ1-6; size: -; V: TRBV4-1; CDR3: CASSQYPAAGGLRSPLHF
J: TRBJ1-2; size: -; V: TRBV4-1; CDR3: CASGPGPGGGYTF
J: TRBJ2-5; size: -; V: TRBV28; CDR3: CASSLYMAGETQYF
J: TRBJ1-2; size: -; V: TRBV30; CDR3: CAWSARPLLYGYTF
J: TRBJ2-3; size: -; V: TRBV5-4; CDR3: CASSWGGGRSTDTQYF
J: TRBJ2-1; size: -; V: TRBV2; CDR3: CASRTGQGSYNEQFF
J: TRBJ2-7; size: -; V: TRBV28; CDR3: CASQGAYLYEQYF
J: TRBJ2-2; size: once; V: TRBV7-2; CDR3: CASSLGQGGTGELFF
J: TRBJ2-1; size: -; V: TRBV28; CDR3: CASSPPGGAEQFF
J: TRBJ1-5; size: once; V: TRBV28; CDR3: CASTPPPGVMSNQPQHF
J: TRBJ1-1; size: -; V: TRBV18; CDR3: CASSPPRQTHNTEAFF
J: TRBJ1-3; size: once; V: TRBV2; CDR3: CASSIYREISSGNTIYF
J: TRBJ2-7; size: -; V: TRBV19; CDR3: CASRRGGDYEQYF
J: TRBJ2-5; size: -; V: TRBV7-3; CDR3: CASSFFAGEMETQYF
J: TRBJ2-1; size: -; V: TRBV28; CDR3: CASSFPPLADSYNEQFF
J: TRBJ2-2; size: -; V: TRBV7-9; CDR3: CASSPRVRGNTGELFF
J: TRBJ2-1; size: -; V: TRBV6-6; CDR3: CASSLIAGDGEQFF
J: TRBJ2-1; size: few; V: TRBV7-3; CDR3: CASSFGQGNNEQFF
J: TRBJ2-2; size: -; V: TRBV19; CDR3: CASWGDTGELFF
J: TRBJ1-1; size: -; V: TRBV6-1; CDR3: CASSGLGGDTEAFF
J: TRBJ2-6; size: -; V: TRBV19; CDR3: CASSIFGAGANVLTF
J: TRBJ2-7; size: -; V: TRBV7-9; CDR3: CASSLVGPGDEQYF
J: TRBJ1-5; size: -; V: TRBV19; CDR3: CASSRQGAPNQPQHF